This record looks at one TCR beta chain sequence and its context. Its matching antigen is unknown. Libraries were prepared by immunoSEQ multiplex PCR; TCRdb keeps only in-frame clonotypes and omits some of them. The sample has around 70,000 clones; 80% to 90% are singletons. This sample is drawn from a study of CD4 T cells in relation to SARS-CoV-2 and coronaviruses. Trimming stripped 5 bases from V and 2 bases from J, with 11 bases between. Looked up from germline, CDR1 is MNHEY and CDR2 is SVGAGI. The CDR3 extends over 14 amino acids. The unexposed donors gave CD4+ T cells in about 2011-2019, prior to COVID-19. Notes on the study in general: In around 63% of donors, memory CD4+ clonotypes crossrecognized SARS-CoV-2 and at least one common cold coronavirus spike.

The sequence was obtained from a human donor in good health. The rearrangement uses TRBV6-5 and TRBJ2-3, with D unresolved. The specimen was memory CD4+ T cells from PBMCs. The CDR3 loop is CASSRPTSTDTQYF. CDR3 DNA: TGTGCCAGCAGTCGTCCCACTTCCACAGATACGCAGTATTTT.